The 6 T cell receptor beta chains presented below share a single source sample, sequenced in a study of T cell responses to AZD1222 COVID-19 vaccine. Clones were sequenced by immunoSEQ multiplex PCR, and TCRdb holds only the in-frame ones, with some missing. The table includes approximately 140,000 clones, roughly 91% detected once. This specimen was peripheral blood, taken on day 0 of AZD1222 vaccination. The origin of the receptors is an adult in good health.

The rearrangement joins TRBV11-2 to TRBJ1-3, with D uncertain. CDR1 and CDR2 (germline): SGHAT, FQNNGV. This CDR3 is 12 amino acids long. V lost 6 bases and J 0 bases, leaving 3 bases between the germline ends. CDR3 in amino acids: CASRFSGNTIYF. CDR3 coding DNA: TGTGCCAGCAGGTTCTCTGGAAACACCATATATTTT.

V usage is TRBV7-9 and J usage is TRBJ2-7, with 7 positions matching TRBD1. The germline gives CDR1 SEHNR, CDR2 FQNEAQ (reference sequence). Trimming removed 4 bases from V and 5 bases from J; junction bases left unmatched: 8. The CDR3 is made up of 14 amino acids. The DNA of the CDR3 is TGTGCCAGCAGCTCCACGGGACAGCGCCACGAGCAGTACTTC. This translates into CASSSTGQRHEQYF.

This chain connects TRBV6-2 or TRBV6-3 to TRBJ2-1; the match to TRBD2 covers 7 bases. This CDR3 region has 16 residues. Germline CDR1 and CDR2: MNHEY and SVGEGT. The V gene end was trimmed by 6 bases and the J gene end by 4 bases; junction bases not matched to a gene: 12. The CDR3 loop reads CASSPFPSGEYNEQFF. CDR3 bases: TGTGCCAGCAGCCCTTTCCCTAGCGGAGAATACAATGAGCAGTTCTTC.

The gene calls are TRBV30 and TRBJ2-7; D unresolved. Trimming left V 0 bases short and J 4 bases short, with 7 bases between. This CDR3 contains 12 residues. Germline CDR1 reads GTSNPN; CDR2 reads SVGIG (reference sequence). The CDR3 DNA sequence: TGTGCCTGGAGTGTAAACTTTTACGAGCAGTACTTC. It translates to CAWSVNFYEQYF.

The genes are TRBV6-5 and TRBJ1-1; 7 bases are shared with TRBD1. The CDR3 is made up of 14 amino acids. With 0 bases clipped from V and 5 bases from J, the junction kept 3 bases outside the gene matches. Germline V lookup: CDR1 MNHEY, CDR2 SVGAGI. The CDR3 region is CASSYSTGTTEAFF. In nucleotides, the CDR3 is TGTGCCAGCAGTTACTCGACAGGGACGACTGAAGCTTTCTTT.

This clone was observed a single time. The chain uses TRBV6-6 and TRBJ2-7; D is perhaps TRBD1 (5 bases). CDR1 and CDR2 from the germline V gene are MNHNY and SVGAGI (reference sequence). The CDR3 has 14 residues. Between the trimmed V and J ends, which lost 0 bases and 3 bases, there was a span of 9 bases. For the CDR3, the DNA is TGTGCCAGCAGTTACTCGAAGGACAACTACGAGCAGTACTTC. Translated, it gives CASSYSKDNYEQYF.